The rows below give T cell receptor beta chains drawn from one sample of a study of CD8 T cells in ankylosing spondylitis. TCRdb reanalysed the 5' RACE reads using MiXCR and keeps one entry per CDR3 protein. The sample yields some 700,000 distinct CDR3 sequences, around 17% seen once. Source material: blood, either unsorted or a sorted T cell fraction (not recorded which). Receptors were obtained from a male donor with ankylosing spondylitis. Both conserved end residues are part of each CDR3. D genes are given only for firm matches. Size is omitted from some rows. Given values are once, few, many or a class for expanded clones.

V: TRBV12-3/TRBV12-4
J: TRBJ2-1
D: TRBD2
size: few
CDR3: CASSFPTSGGVEQFF
DNA: TGTGCCAGCAGTTTTCCTACTAGCGGGGGGGTGGAGCAGTTCTTC

V: TRBV11-2
J: TRBJ2-5
D: TRBD2
size: few
CDR3: CASSLGTLAGVLQETQYF
DNA: TGTGCCAGCAGCTTAGGAACCCTAGCGGGGGTCCTACAAGAGACCCAGTACTTC

V: TRBV4-3
J: TRBJ2-1
D: NA
size: NA
CDR3: CASSQVRGAVEQFF
DNA: TGCGCCAGCAGCCAAGTGCGAGGGGCGGTTGAGCAGTTCTTC

V: TRBV25-1
J: TRBJ2-7
D: NA
size: few
CDR3: CASSEYWQSSSYEQYF
DNA: TGTGCCAGCAGTGAATACTGGCAGTCAAGCTCCTACGAGCAGTACTTC

V: TRBV4-3
J: TRBJ1-1
D: NA
size: few
CDR3: CASSQDSRGNFEAFF
DNA: TGCGCCAGCAGCCAAGATAGTAGGGGAAACTTTGAAGCTTTCTTT

V: TRBV12-3/TRBV12-4
J: TRBJ1-2
D: NA
size: NA
CDR3: CASSSRIGRRSTF
DNA: TGTGCCAGCAGTTCTCGGATAGGACGGCGCTCCACCTTC

V: TRBV5-1
J: TRBJ1-1
D: TRBD1
size: few
CDR3: CASSTLGTGEAFF
DNA: TGCGCCAGCAGCACCCTAGGGACAGGTGAAGCTTTCTTT

V: TRBV3-1
J: TRBJ2-3
D: TRBD1
size: NA
CDR3: CASSRKRGGIRTDTQYF
DNA: TGTGCCAGCAGCCGAAAGCGAGGGGGCATTCGCACAGATACGCAGTATTTT

V: TRBV28
J: TRBJ1-1
D: NA
size: few
CDR3: CASSLSARGNTEAFF
DNA: TGTGCCAGCAGTTTATCCGCCCGGGGGAACACTGAAGCTTTCTTT

V: TRBV28
J: TRBJ2-7
D: NA
size: NA
CDR3: CASSNYDRYEQYF
DNA: TGTGCCAGCAGCAACTATGACAGATACGAGCAGTACTTC

V: TRBV4-1
J: TRBJ2-5
D: NA
size: NA
CDR3: CASSQDPHLAQETQYF
DNA: TGCGCCAGCAGCCAAGACCCCCACCTAGCCCAAGAGACCCAGTACTTC

V: TRBV27
J: TRBJ1-1
D: NA
size: many
CDR3: CASKRGPEAFF
DNA: TGTGCCAGCAAGAGGGGCCCTGAAGCTTTCTTT

V: TRBV20-1
J: TRBJ1-4
D: NA
size: few
CDR3: CSVPQVRVGEKLFF
DNA: TGCAGTGTTCCACAGGTCCGAGTGGGTGAAAAACTGTTTTTT

V: TRBV5-4
J: TRBJ2-3
D: NA
size: few
CDR3: CASSPPERTDTQYF
DNA: TGTGCCAGCAGCCCCCCGGAGCGTACAGATACGCAGTATTTT

V: TRBV12-3/TRBV12-4
J: TRBJ2-1
D: NA
size: NA
CDR3: CASAGMEGAYNEQFF
DNA: TGTGCCAGCGCCGGAATGGAGGGGGCCTACAATGAGCAGTTCTTC

V: TRBV12-3/TRBV12-4
J: TRBJ1-5
D: NA
size: few
CDR3: CASRPSMGGNQPQHF
DNA: TGTGCCAGCAGACCCTCGATGGGTGGCAATCAGCCCCAGCATTTT

V: TRBV5-1
J: TRBJ2-1
D: TRBD1
size: NA
CDR3: CASIGDSSYNEQFF
DNA: TGCGCCAGCATAGGGGACAGCTCCTACAATGAGCAGTTCTTC

V: TRBV28
J: TRBJ2-7
D: TRBD1
size: few
CDR3: CASSLAGDRAYEQYF
DNA: TGTGCCAGCAGTTTGGCTGGAGACAGGGCCTACGAGCAGTACTTC

V: TRBV4-3
J: TRBJ2-5
D: NA
size: NA
CDR3: CASSQDYEETQYF
DNA: TGCGCCAGCAGCCAAGATTATGAAGAGACCCAGTACTTC

V: TRBV6-4
J: TRBJ1-2
D: NA
size: NA
CDR3: CASSEGRDTYGYTF
DNA: TGTGCCAGCAGTGAGGGAAGGGACACCTATGGCTACACCTTC

V: TRBV11-2
J: TRBJ2-5
D: NA
size: NA
CDR3: CASSLQRVDAQETQYF
DNA: TGTGCCAGCAGCTTACAGCGGGTGGACGCTCAAGAGACCCAGTACTTC

V: TRBV3-1
J: TRBJ2-7
D: NA
size: few
CDR3: CASSSGGHAYEQYF
DNA: TGTGCCAGCAGTTCAGGAGGACATGCCTACGAGCAGTACTTC

V: TRBV12-3/TRBV12-4
J: TRBJ2-2
D: TRBD2
size: many
CDR3: CASSFSPTSVNTGELFF
DNA: TGTGCCAGCAGTTTTTCCCCAACTAGCGTGAACACCGGGGAGCTGTTTTTT

V: TRBV7-6
J: TRBJ2-3
D: NA
size: few
CDR3: CASSRTRLADTQYF
DNA: TGTGCCAGCAGCCGAACACGTCTCGCAGATACGCAGTATTTT

V: TRBV20-1
J: TRBJ2-7
D: TRBD1
size: NA
CDR3: CSADQGADEQYF
DNA: TGCAGTGCTGACCAGGGGGCAGACGAGCAGTACTTC

V: TRBV7-2
J: TRBJ2-7
D: NA
size: many
CDR3: CASSLRMAGPSYEQYF
DNA: TGTGCCAGCAGCTTAAGGATGGCGGGGCCGTCCTACGAGCAGTACTTC

V: TRBV7-9
J: TRBJ1-2
D: NA
size: NA
CDR3: CASSLEGGYTF
DNA: TGTGCCAGCAGCTTAGAGGGTGGCTACACCTTC

V: TRBV4-1
J: TRBJ2-1
D: TRBD1
size: few
CDR3: CASSPDRGDEQFF
DNA: TGCGCCAGCAGCCCCGACAGGGGCGATGAGCAGTTCTTC

V: TRBV4-1
J: TRBJ2-1
D: TRBD2
size: NA
CDR3: CASSQEASGGSYNEQFF
DNA: TGCGCCAGCAGCCAAGAGGCTAGCGGGGGCTCCTACAATGAGCAGTTCTTC

V: TRBV5-1
J: TRBJ1-1
D: NA
size: NA
CDR3: CASDPLSRRANTEAFF
DNA: TGCGCCAGCGACCCCCTCTCAAGGAGAGCGAACACTGAAGCTTTCTTT

V: TRBV11-1
J: TRBJ2-1
D: NA
size: NA
CDR3: CASSSDTGTEQFF
DNA: TGTGCCAGCAGCTCAGACACCGGGACAGAGCAGTTCTTC

V: TRBV20-1
J: TRBJ2-1
D: TRBD2
size: few
CDR3: CSARGAGAYNEQFF
DNA: TGCAGTGCTAGAGGGGCGGGAGCCTACAATGAGCAGTTCTTC

V: TRBV24-1
J: TRBJ1-2
D: TRBD1
size: many
CDR3: CATSDADRIGYTF
DNA: TGTGCCACCAGTGATGCGGACAGGATCGGCTACACCTTC

V: TRBV18
J: TRBJ2-7
D: NA
size: few
CDR3: CASSPGSSNEQYF
DNA: TGTGCCAGCTCACCGGGCAGTTCAAACGAGCAGTACTTC

V: TRBV5-1
J: TRBJ1-6
D: TRBD1
size: few
CDR3: CASSLVGQGDNSPLHF
DNA: TGCGCCAGCAGCTTGGTTGGACAGGGGGATAATTCACCCCTCCACTTT

V: TRBV9
J: TRBJ2-2
D: NA
size: NA
CDR3: CASSNRDETGELFF
DNA: TGTGCCAGCAGCAACAGGGACGAGACCGGGGAGCTGTTTTTT

V: TRBV5-1
J: TRBJ2-2
D: NA
size: NA
CDR3: CASSPGEGKSTGELFF
DNA: TGCGCCAGCAGCCCCGGTGAGGGGAAGAGCACCGGGGAGCTGTTTTTT

V: TRBV12-3/TRBV12-4
J: TRBJ1-3
D: TRBD1
size: NA
CDR3: CASSWAPGQGGNTIYF
DNA: TGTGCCAGCAGTTGGGCTCCGGGACAGGGCGGAAACACCATATATTTT

V: TRBV20-1
J: TRBJ1-1
D: NA
size: few
CDR3: CSARDPGTEAFF
DNA: TGCAGTGCTAGAGATCCGGGCACTGAAGCTTTCTTT

V: TRBV4-1
J: TRBJ1-5
D: NA
size: few
CDR3: CASSQGYQGMSQPQHF
DNA: TGCGCCAGCAGCCAAGGGTACCAGGGGATGAGCCAGCCCCAGCATTTT

V: TRBV7-6
J: TRBJ2-1
D: TRBD2
size: NA
CDR3: CASSFLAGLEVYEQFF
DNA: TGTGCCAGCAGCTTTTTAGCGGGGCTCGAAGTATATGAGCAGTTCTTC

V: TRBV29-1
J: TRBJ2-7
D: NA
size: many
CDR3: CSVRTSTFALTYEQYF
DNA: TGCAGCGTTCGCACCTCGACCTTTGCGCTCACCTACGAGCAGTACTTC

V: TRBV7-2
J: TRBJ2-5
D: TRBD2
size: few
CDR3: CASSLAGLAGGRKETQYF
DNA: TGTGCCAGCAGCTTAGCGGGACTAGCGGGAGGGCGAAAAGAGACCCAGTACTTC

V: TRBV7-8
J: TRBJ2-7
D: TRBD2
size: few
CDR3: CASSLAGTSGAISYEQYF
DNA: TGTGCCAGCAGCTTAGCCGGGACTAGCGGGGCAATTTCCTACGAGCAGTACTTC

V: TRBV28
J: TRBJ2-1
D: TRBD2
size: NA
CDR3: CASSFRGLAGYNEQFF
DNA: TGTGCCAGCAGTTTCCGCGGACTAGCGGGTTACAATGAGCAGTTCTTC

V: TRBV20-1
J: TRBJ2-3
D: NA
size: NA
CDR3: CSARWGHSDTQYF
DNA: TGCAGTGCTAGATGGGGGCATTCGGATACGCAGTATTTT

V: TRBV4-1
J: TRBJ1-2
D: TRBD1
size: many
CDR3: CASSQDSGTGIYGYTF
DNA: TGCGCCAGCAGCCAAGACTCCGGGACAGGGATCTATGGCTACACCTTC

V: TRBV5-1
J: TRBJ2-5
D: TRBD1
size: NA
CDR3: CASTLQGSSLIQETQYF
DNA: TGCGCCAGCACCCTACAGGGGTCGAGCTTGATACAAGAGACCCAGTACTTC

V: TRBV20-1
J: TRBJ2-1
D: TRBD1
size: few
CDR3: CSVAGQGFGQFF
DNA: TGCAGTGTGGCTGGACAGGGGTTTGGGCAGTTCTTC

V: TRBV14
J: TRBJ2-1
D: TRBD2
size: NA
CDR3: CASSQDIRTSGSRGEQFF
DNA: TGTGCCAGCAGCCAAGACATCAGGACTAGCGGGAGTCGTGGTGAGCAGTTCTTC

V: TRBV5-1
J: TRBJ2-1
D: TRBD1
size: NA
CDR3: CASSLAGGTGVRNEQFF
DNA: TGCGCCAGCAGCTTGGCCGGAGGGACAGGGGTACGCAATGAGCAGTTCTTC